This TCR beta chain was obtained from a study of long-term antiretroviral therapy in people with HIV (dated by TCRdb to between 2022 and 2023). Study-wide context: The earliest samples were collected roughly a decade before the 2015 WHO recommendation for immediate ART, at a time when ART was usually postponed until CD4 counts fell. A retrospective serial study tested whether changes in peripheral blood TRB repertoire composition and diversity were associated with ART initiation and durable HIV suppression. No cross-contamination during QIAcube processing was shown when test extractions of a monoclonal T-cell line were performed alongside about 30 polyclonal samples. The cohort contributed about 200 cryopreserved PBMC samples from fewer than 35 adults with confirmed HIV infection, collected serially over a mean of approximately 6 years (range 1-12). About two fifths of the roughly 30 participants with HIV were female.

The immunoSEQ hsTCRB v3.0 assay was used at survey level resolution to sequence the TRB variable region. TRB sequencing targeted a depth of 40,000-50,000 T-cell genomes per sample. Pooled TRB libraries were sequenced on an Illumina MiSeq with a v3 150-cycle kit. Per the authors' processing: Repertoire analysis ran in R within a reproducible Nextflow workflow covering QC, data transformation and analysis. LymphoSeq2, an R package for exploring AIRR-Seq data, was used to implement the custom analyses. After excluding a handful of samples that yielded fewer than 5000 total TRB sequences, 150 to 200 HIV repertoires remained for analysis. Among the 180 to 200 HIV repertoires that were kept, around 59 were collected before ART initiation and 120 to 140 were collected after ART initiation. Each repertoire was downsampled to 5000 TRB nucleotide sequences, and summary statistics were averaged across 100 downsampling iterations. TRB sequences were retained for analysis only if CDR3 regions of at least seven amino acids were present. Two measures captured diversity: a Shannon entropy-derived clonality score and the Gini coefficient. Repertoire networks linked the top 5000 CDR3 amino acid sequences whenever two sequences differed by an edit distance of one. GLIPH2 predicted antigen specificity groups and MHC restriction for TRB CDR3 amino acid sequences. To flag known associations with CMV, EBV, HIV or tissue antigens, CDR3 amino acid sequences were compared against VDJdb and McPAS-TCR. Pre-ART, post-ART and control groups were compared with Wilcoxon signed-rank tests and Holm-Bonferroni correction. Held by TCRdb, this immuneACCESS table contains in-frame sequences only and omits some clones. Under half of the omission traces to an unresolved V gene where checked; the cause of the rest is unknown. V, J and clone size are those of that table, while D and trimming were read from the DNA. In all, the sample holds under 50,000 clones, and 75% to 90% of those were seen once. Almost 4% of the sample lies in the top ten.

CDR1 is given as SGHTA and CDR2 as FQGTGA, both from the germline V gene. V is pared back by 4 bases and J by 8 bases, with 17 bases lying between the germline termini. The cysteine opens and the phenylalanine closes a CDR3 of 14 amino acids. The only DNA kept is the CDR3, 42 bases in frame from the first base. A remark on this clone: Which antigen it targets is not known. No quality values exist for individual bases; no much larger clone is one base distant.

Participants were included only if at least one PBMC sample before ART initiation and at least two post-ART samples were available. Every participant with HIV received treatment in the United States of America. Cryopreserved samples of about 0.95-10 million PBMC were thawed and washed before DNA extraction. At the time of the earliest PBMC sample, participants with HIV were aged between about 23 and 55 years. PBMC samples were contributed by each participant from 1-4 timepoints before ART initiation and 2-8 timepoints after ART initiation, with a median of 7 samples. Serial HIV viral load, CD4+ T-cell count, ART history and demographic data were obtained for every participant. A Qiagen kit on a QIAcube was used to extract genomic DNA from unsorted PBMC, with samples processed in batches of 12. Findings and caveats that apply to the study as a whole: Inferences about post-ART repertoire changes were limited because no data were available on ART adherence, viral resistance or therapy changes. At every time point, the repertoire was dominated by expanded TRB clones first identified before ART initiation, although this dominance fluctuated and, in many PLHIV, declined after ART. HIV repertoires had narrower CDR3 length ranges than controls, and the network structure suggested an antigen-experienced repertoire that shifted only slightly toward naive after ART. Limited PBMC availability meant only the TCR beta chain was sequenced, without alpha chain pairing. A significant increase in TRB diversity was found to be associated with ART initiation, although TRB diversity was observed to remain significantly below that of transplant donor controls even after long-term ART. The samples span the years 2004 to 2017, and the ART regimens used may be less effective than current regimens. Unsorted PBMC were profiled instead of sorted CD4+ and CD8+ T cells because pre-ART samples had limited cell numbers.

The material sequenced was unsorted PBMCs, taken just before starting antiretroviral therapy. The sequence is built from TRBV7-3 and TRBJ1-2, and TRBD1 may be the D gene, going by 6 matching bases. This TCR was recovered from a woman between 18 and 29 years old with HIV. The CDR3: CASSSHRDMGGYTF. The DNA reads as follows: TGTGCCAGCAGCTCCCACAGGGATATGGGCGGCTACACCTTC.